This TCR beta chain was documented in a study of blood T cells in healthy people across ages. Using a J-beta primer mix together with a sample-barcoded 5' primer, a second PCR was run for roughly 6 to 11 cycles. TCRdb recomputed calls from the 5' RACE reads with MiXCR, one row per CDR3 protein. The data contain about 930,000 distinct CDR3 sequences, about 28% of them singletons. The sample holds many counts of this clonotype. This CDR3 is 11 amino acids long. CDR1 is SQVTM, CDR2 ANQGSEA, per germline. V was cut by 1 base and J by 5 bases, with 6 bases left in between. The data were also submitted as part of a second study, on T cells of mothers and their children.

Sequencing was done on a sample of blood. The TCR sequence derives from a woman aged 40 to 50 in good health. The chain joins TRBV29-1 to TRBJ2-7; D unclear. The CDR3 loop is CSVEGSDEQYF. The CDR3 DNA reads as TGCAGCGTTGAAGGATCCGACGAGCAGTACTTC.